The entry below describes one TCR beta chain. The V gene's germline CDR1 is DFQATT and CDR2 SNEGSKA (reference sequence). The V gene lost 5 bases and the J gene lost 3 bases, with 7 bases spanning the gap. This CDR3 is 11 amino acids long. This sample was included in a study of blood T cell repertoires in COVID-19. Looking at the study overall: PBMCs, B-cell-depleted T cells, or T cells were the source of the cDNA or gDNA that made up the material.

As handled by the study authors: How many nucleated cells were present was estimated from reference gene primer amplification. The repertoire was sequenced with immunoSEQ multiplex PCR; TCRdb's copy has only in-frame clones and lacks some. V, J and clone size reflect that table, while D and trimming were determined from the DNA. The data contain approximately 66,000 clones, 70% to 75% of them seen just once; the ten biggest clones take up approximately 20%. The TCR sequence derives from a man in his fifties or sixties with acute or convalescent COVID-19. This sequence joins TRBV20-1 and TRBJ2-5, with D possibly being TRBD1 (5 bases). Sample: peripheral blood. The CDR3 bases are TGCAGTGCTTTACAGGAAGAGACCCAGTACTTC. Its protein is CSALQEETQYF.